Included here is one TCR beta chain sequence, with context. Its antigen is unknown. Data came from immunoSEQ multiplex PCR; TCRdb stores just in-frame clones and leaves some out. The sample has 95,000 to 150,000 clones, about 93% seen once; the top ten hold 4.5% to 6%. Germline CDR1 and CDR2: GTSNPN and SVGIG (reference sequence). The ends lost 0 bases at V and 3 bases at J; junction bases unmatched: 11. CDR3 length: 17 amino acids. This record belongs to a study of T cell responses to AZD1222 COVID-19 vaccine. General study points: Only a handful of AZD1222 recipients, several in all, had baseline seropositivity. Most donors were white British and more were female, and clonal diversity was possibly underestimated. Once two AZD1222 doses were given, Spike-specific TCR breadth and depth went up.

The source material was peripheral blood, sampled 28 days after the second AZD1222 dose. This clonotype was obtained from an adult who received the AZD1222 COVID-19 vaccine. The chain joins TRBV30 to TRBJ1-1; 9 bases line up with TRBD1. In nucleotides, the CDR3 is TGTGCCTGGAGTGTAAGGTCGGACAGGGGAACCGACACTGAAGCTTTCTTT. This translates into CAWSVRSDRGTDTEAFF.